One sample yielded the 10 T cell receptor beta chains listed below, sequenced in a study of blood T cells in healthy people across ages. Primed by a sample-barcoded 5' primer and a J-beta primer mix, a second PCR proceeded for about 7 to 11 cycles. TCRdb fed the 5' RACE reads into MiXCR, producing one record per CDR3 protein. The profile shows 1.5 million to 2 million distinct CDR3 sequences, about 35% of them singletons. Sequenced: blood. These receptors all come from a woman in her twenties or thirties in good health.

The gene calls are TRBV4-1 and TRBJ2-1; 9 bases line up with TRBD2. Germline V gives CDR1 MGHRA, CDR2 YSYEKL. This CDR3 contains 17 residues. The V segment lost 0 bases and the J segment 7 bases; nucleotides outside the gene matches: 10. CDR3: CASSQDPRAGGGNEQFF. Here the CDR3 DNA reads TGCGCCAGCAGCCAAGATCCCCGAGCGGGAGGTGGGAATGAGCAGTTCTTC.

The sample holds a few counts of this clonotype. J is TRBJ1-2 and V is TRBV4-2, with D perhaps TRBD1 (5 bases). With 4 bases removed from V and 4 bases from J, the gap between germline ends came to 16 bases. This CDR3 region has 15 residues. The V gene's germline CDR1 is LGHNA and CDR2 YNFKEQ. The CDR3 DNA is TGTGCCAGCAGCCCGCCTGGGCAGGGTGGCTATGGCTACACCTTC. Amino acids: CASSPPGQGGYGYTF.

The chain employs TRBV9 and TRBJ2-7; D is perhaps TRBD1 (6 bases). V lost 4 bases and J lost 3, with 14 bases in between. CDR3 length: 14 residues. Germline V lookup: CDR1 SGDLS, CDR2 YYNGEE. CDR3 residues: CASSPRDTNYEQYF. DNA of the CDR3: TGTGCCAGCAGCCCCCGGGACACCAACTACGAGCAGTACTTC.

This clonotype was picked up many times. V is TRBV5-5 and J is TRBJ2-7; 11 nucleotides align to TRBD2. There are 14 residues in the CDR3. V lost 5 bases, J lost 2 bases, and 3 bases stayed unmatched. The germline gives CDR1 SGHKS, CDR2 YYEKEE (reference sequence). CDR3 sequence: CASSPTSGAYEQYF. The CDR3 coding sequence is TGTGCCAGCAGTCCGACTAGCGGGGCCTACGAGCAGTACTTC.

This clonotype was observed many times. The V call is TRBV5-1, the J call TRBJ2-5; D possibly corresponds to TRBD1 (5 bases). Germline V lookup: CDR1 SGHRS, CDR2 YFSETQ. CDR3 length: 13 residues. Trimming cost V 4 bases and J 2 bases, with 9 bases left between them. DNA for the CDR3: TGCGCCAGCAGCCCAGACAGACAAGAGACCCAGTACTTC. As protein: CASSPDRQETQYF.

This clonotype was counted at least ten times. This chain uses TRBV29-1 with TRBJ2-3; 13 positions match TRBD2. J was trimmed by 3 bases and V by 2 bases; bases with no gene match: 8. Germline CDR1 SQVTM, CDR2 ANQGSEA. This CDR3 is 17 amino acids long. CDR3 loop: CSVERTSGSTQTDTQYF. CDR3 sequence (DNA): TGCAGCGTTGAAAGGACTAGCGGGAGTACTCAAACAGATACGCAGTATTTT.

This clonotype has at least ten counts. The rearrangement uses TRBV21-1 and TRBJ2-5. TRBV21-1 corresponds to a pseudogene. The CDR3 spans 11 residues. The chain's CDR3 is CASSKEETQYF. CDR3 in DNA: TGTGCCAGCAGCAAGGAGGAGACCCAGTACTTC.

The chain links TRBV5-1 to TRBJ1-1, with a tentative D call TRBD1 (6 bases). From germline, CDR1 is SGHRS and CDR2 YFSETQ. V dropped 0 bases and J dropped 1 base, with 10 bases sitting between them. The CDR3 length is 15 residues. The CDR3 loop reads CASSLVPGQNTEAFF. CDR3 DNA sequence: TGCGCCAGCAGCTTGGTGCCGGGACAGAACACTGAAGCTTTCTTT.

The chain combines TRBV28 with TRBJ1-1, with a possible D match to TRBD1 (6 bases). The CDR3 loop spans 15 amino acids. Germline V lookup: CDR1 MDHEN, CDR2 SYDVKM. V lost 5 bases to trimming and J lost 3 bases, with 16 bases between them. CDR3 coding DNA: TGTGCCAGCAGTCGGTCAAGGGGGATTGACACTGAAGCTTTCTTT. It yields the protein CASSRSRGIDTEAFF.

V gene TRBV28 combines with J gene TRBJ2-5, with D possibly matching TRBD1 (6 bases). Germline V CDR1 and CDR2: MDHEN, SYDVKM. There are 16 residues in the CDR3. The V end was cut by 4 bases, the J end by 9 bases, with 24 bases between. CDR3 DNA: TGTGCCAGCAGTTCCCGGACAGACGTTACCAAGAGACCCCAGTACTTC. Translated, it gives CASSSRTDVTKRPQYF. Using reference TRBV28 and TRBJ2-5 for the parts outside the CDR3, the full variable domain is DVKVTQSSRYLVKRTGEKVFLECVQDMDHENMFWYRQDPGLGLRLIYFSYDVKMKEKGDIPEGYSVSREKKERFSLILESASTNQTSMYLCASSSRTDVTKRPQYFGPGTRLLVL.